Only a few counts were recorded for the clone carrying this T cell receptor beta chain. Libraries of TCR beta came from iRepertoire HTBI primers plus Arm-PCR of CDR3 regions. TCRdb processed the multiplex PCR reads anew with MiXCR; each CDR3 protein has one entry. The data show a few hundred thousand distinct CDR3 sequences, with around 19% seen just once and roughly 15% held by the top ten. This CDR3 region has 15 residues. Germline loops: CDR1 SGHDT, CDR2 YYEEEE. Trimming pared 4 bases from V and 2 bases from J, leaving 12 bases between. Time point reported: newly diagnosed GD, antithyroid drugs for less than 3 months. Extracted RNA from PBMCs served as the source of the TCR library. These data originate in a study of regulatory T cells in long-lasting Graves disease. In addition, the sample was reused for a study of T cells in Graves' hyperthyroidism and ophthalmopathy.

The TCR was taken from a woman aged 25 to 39 with Graves disease. This sample comprised peripheral blood mononuclear cells (PBMCs), obtained at new diagnosis, from a patient treated with antithyroid drugs. The gene calls are TRBV5-6 and TRBJ1-4, with D maybe TRBD1 (5 bases). CDR3 nucleotide sequence: TGTGCCAGCAGCAGGTTCCGGGACACTAATGAAAAACTGTTTTTT. Encoded protein: CASSRFRDTNEKLFF.